The count of the clone carrying this TCR beta chain is one. Authors' data handling: Estimation of nucleated cell counts was performed using reference gene primer amplification. The repertoire was sequenced with immunoSEQ multiplex PCR; TCRdb's copy has only in-frame clones and lacks some. That table furnishes V, J and clone size, whereas the DNA furnished D and trimming. The sample lists tens of thousands of clones, roughly 84% occurring once. This sample stems from a study of blood T cell repertoires in COVID-19. Turning to the study itself: There were acute and convalescent COVID-19 samples, and they came from the United States, Italy and Spain. PBMCs, B-cell-depleted T cells, or T cells provided the cDNA or gDNA that made up the material.

The CDR3 consists of 18 residues. After removal of 2 bases from V and 4 bases from J, the junction contained 17 bases not matched to a gene. Germline V gene data show CDR1 as SQVTM and CDR2 as ANQGSEA. The source is a man aged 80 or over with active or convalescent COVID-19. The gene calls are TRBV29-1 and TRBJ2-3, with 8 bases aligning to TRBD1. Sequenced sample: peripheral blood. CDR3 DNA sequence: TGCAGCGTTGAATGGCGCAGGGGGCACGGCGGGACGGCAGATACGCAGTATTTT. It yields the protein CSVEWRRGHGGTADTQYF.